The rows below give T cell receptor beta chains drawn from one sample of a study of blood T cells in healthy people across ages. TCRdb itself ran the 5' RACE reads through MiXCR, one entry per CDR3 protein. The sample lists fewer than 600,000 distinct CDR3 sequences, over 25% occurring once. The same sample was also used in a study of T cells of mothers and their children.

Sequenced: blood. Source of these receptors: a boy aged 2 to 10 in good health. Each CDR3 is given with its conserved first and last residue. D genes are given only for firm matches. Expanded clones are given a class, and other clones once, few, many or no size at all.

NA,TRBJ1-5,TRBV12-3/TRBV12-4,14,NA,CASSFRQGNQPQHF,TGTGCCAGCAGTTTTCGACAGGGCAATCAGCCCCAGCATTTT
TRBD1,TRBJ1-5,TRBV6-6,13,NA,CASIHRGGQPQHF,TGCGCCAGCATCCACAGGGGAGGCCAGCCCCAGCATTTT
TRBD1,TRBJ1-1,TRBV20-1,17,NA,CSARDRGWGQRNTEAFF,TGCAGTGCTAGAGATCGGGGGTGGGGACAGCGGAACACTGAAGCTTTCTTT
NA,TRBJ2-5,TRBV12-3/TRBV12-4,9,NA,CAGKETQYF,TGTGCCGGAAAAGAGACCCAGTACTTC
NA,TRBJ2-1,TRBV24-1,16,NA,CATSAPTGAGSNEQFF,TGTGCCACCAGTGCCCCTACTGGGGCGGGAAGCAATGAGCAGTTCTTC
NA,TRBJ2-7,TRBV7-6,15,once,CASSVYRGGAYEQYF,TGTGCCAGCAGCGTCTACAGGGGAGGAGCCTACGAGCAGTACTTC
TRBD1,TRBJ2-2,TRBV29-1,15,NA,CSVEIGTGFSGELFF,TGCAGCGTAGAAATAGGGACAGGGTTTTCCGGGGAGCTGTTTTTT
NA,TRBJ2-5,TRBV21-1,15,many,CASSRGRGGSETQYF,TGTGCCAGCAGCCGCGGCAGGGGGGGATCAGAGACCCAGTACTTC
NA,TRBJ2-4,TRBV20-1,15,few,CSASRGLLAKNIQYF,TGCAGTGCTAGCCGAGGGTTGCTAGCCAAAAACATTCAGTACTTC
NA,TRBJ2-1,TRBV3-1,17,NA,CASSQDLKVRSYNEQFF,TGTGCCAGCAGCCAAGATCTAAAGGTCCGGTCCTACAATGAGCAGTTCTTC
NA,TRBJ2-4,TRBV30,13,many,CAWSLAAKNIQYF,TGTGCCTGGAGCCTAGCGGCCAAAAACATTCAGTACTTC
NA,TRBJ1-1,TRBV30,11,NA,CAWYNGGDAFF,TGTGCCTGGTACAACGGAGGGGACGCTTTCTTT
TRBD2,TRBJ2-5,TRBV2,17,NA,CASSEAAGGPHKETQYF,TGTGCCAGCAGTGAAGCGGCGGGGGGGCCGCATAAAGAAACCCAGTACTTC
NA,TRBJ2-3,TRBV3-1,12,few,CASSSGVDTQYF,TGTGCCAGCAGCTCCGGAGTGGATACGCAGTATTTT
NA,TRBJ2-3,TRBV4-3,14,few,CASSQDMVPDTQYF,TGCGCCAGCAGCCAAGATATGGTACCAGATACGCAGTATTTT
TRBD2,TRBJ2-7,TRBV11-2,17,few,CASSPGLAGERIYEQYF,TGTGCCAGCAGCCCGGGACTAGCGGGAGAAAGGATTTACGAGCAGTACTTC
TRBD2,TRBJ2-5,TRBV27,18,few,CASSLSKAGVGFQETQYF,TGTGCCAGCAGTTTATCAAAGGCGGGGGTCGGATTCCAAGAGACCCAGTACTTC
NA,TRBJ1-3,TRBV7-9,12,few,CASSLPGNTIYF,TGTGCCAGCAGCTTACCTGGAAACACCATATATTTT
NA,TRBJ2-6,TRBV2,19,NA,CASSVTGIGPTPGANVLTF,TGTGCCAGCAGTGTTACCGGTATAGGCCCCACCCCTGGGGCCAACGTCCTGACTTTC
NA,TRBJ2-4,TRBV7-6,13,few,CASSPGQGSIQYF,TGTGCCAGCAGCCCCGGGCAGGGGTCCATTCAGTACTTC
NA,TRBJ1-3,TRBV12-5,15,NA,CASGAGPNSGNTIYF,TGTGCTAGTGGGGCCGGGCCCAACTCTGGAAACACCATATATTTT
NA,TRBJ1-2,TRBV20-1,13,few,CSAPVPGAGGYTF,TGCAGTGCTCCCGTCCCAGGGGCGGGTGGCTACACCTTC
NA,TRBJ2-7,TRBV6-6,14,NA,CASSLTQGLNEQYF,TGTGCCAGCAGTTTGACCCAGGGTTTGAACGAGCAGTACTTC
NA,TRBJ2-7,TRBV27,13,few,CASSLNAYYEQYF,TGTGCCAGCAGTTTAAACGCGTACTACGAGCAGTACTTC
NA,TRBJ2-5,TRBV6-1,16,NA,CASSPSWTRRQETQYF,TGTGCCAGCAGCCCTTCCTGGACAAGGAGGCAAGAGACCCAGTACTTC
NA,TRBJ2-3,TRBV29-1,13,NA,CSAEGPRKDTQYF,TGCAGCGCCGAGGGACCTAGGAAAGATACGCAGTATTTT
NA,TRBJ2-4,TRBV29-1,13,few,CSVEAEAKNIQYF,TGCAGCGTTGAGGCCGAAGCCAAAAACATTCAGTACTTC
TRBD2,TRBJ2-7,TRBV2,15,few,CASSFLAGPSYEQYF,TGTGCCAGCAGTTTTTTAGCGGGACCGAGCTACGAGCAGTACTTC
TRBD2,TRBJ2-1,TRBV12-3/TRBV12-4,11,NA,CASSVRETQFF,TGTGCCAGCAGTGTGCGGGAGACCCAGTTCTTC
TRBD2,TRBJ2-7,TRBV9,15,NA,CASSVEAGVGYEQYF,TGTGCCAGCAGCGTAGAAGCGGGAGTAGGCTACGAGCAGTACTTC
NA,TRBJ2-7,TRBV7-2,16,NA,CASSPAPGAIHYEQYF,TGTGCCAGCAGCCCAGCACCTGGGGCGATCCACTACGAGCAGTACTTC
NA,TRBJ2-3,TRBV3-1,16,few,CASSPTWGDARGGQYF,TGTGCCAGCAGCCCCACCTGGGGGGACGCCCGTGGCGGGCAGTATTTT
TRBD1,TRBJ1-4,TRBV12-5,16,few,CASGLQGAATNEKLFF,TGTGCTAGTGGGCTACAGGGGGCAGCAACTAATGAAAAACTGTTTTTT
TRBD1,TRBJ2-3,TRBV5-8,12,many,CASSLGQGAQYF,TGTGCCAGCAGCTTGGGACAGGGTGCGCAGTATTTT
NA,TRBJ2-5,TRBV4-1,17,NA,CASSQDGQGRGQETQYF,TGCGCCAGCAGCCAAGATGGCCAGGGTAGGGGACAAGAGACCCAGTACTTC
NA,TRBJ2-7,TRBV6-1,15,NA,CASSVRDKAPLEQYF,TGTGCCAGCAGTGTACGGGACAAGGCCCCGCTCGAGCAGTACTTC
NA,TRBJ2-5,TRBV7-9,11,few,CASSPAQTQYF,TGTGCCAGCAGCCCCGCGCAGACCCAGTACTTC
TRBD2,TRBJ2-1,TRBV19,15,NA,CASSISSGGYNEQFF,TGTGCCAGTAGTATCAGTAGCGGGGGTTACAATGAGCAGTTCTTC
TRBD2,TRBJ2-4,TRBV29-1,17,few,CSVEDLASGRLGNIQYF,TGCAGCGTTGAAGATCTTGCGAGCGGGAGACTAGGAAACATTCAGTACTTC
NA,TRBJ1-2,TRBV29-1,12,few,CSVWRANYGYTF,TGCAGCGTCTGGCGGGCTAACTATGGCTACACCTTC
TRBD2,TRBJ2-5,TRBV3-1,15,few,CASSTTSAGQETQYF,TGTGCCAGCAGCACTACTAGCGCGGGGCAAGAGACCCAGTACTTC
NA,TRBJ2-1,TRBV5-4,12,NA,CASSLSLNEQFF,TGTGCCAGCAGCCTTTCCCTCAATGAGCAGTTCTTC
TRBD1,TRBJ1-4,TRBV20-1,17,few,CSASSGTGAPVDEKLFF,TGCAGTGCTAGCTCTGGGACAGGGGCGCCTGTGGATGAAAAACTGTTTTTT
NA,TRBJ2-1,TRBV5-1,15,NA,CASSPWGSVNNEQFF,TGCGCCAGCAGCCCTTGGGGGTCCGTTAACAATGAGCAGTTCTTC
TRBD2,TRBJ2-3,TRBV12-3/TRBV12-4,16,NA,CASSLPGGSGTGTQYF,TGTGCCAGCAGCCTTCCCGGGGGGAGCGGGACCGGTACGCAGTATTTT
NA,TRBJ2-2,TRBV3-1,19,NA,CASSQGFGMGLYNTGELFF,TGTGCCAGCAGCCAAGGGTTTGGAATGGGACTCTATAACACCGGGGAGCTGTTTTTT
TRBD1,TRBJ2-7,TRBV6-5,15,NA,CASSYGAGGQYEQYF,TGTGCCAGCAGTTACGGAGCAGGGGGTCAATACGAGCAGTACTTC
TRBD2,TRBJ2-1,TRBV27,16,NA,CASRTLAGGLYNEQFF,TGTGCCAGCAGGACGCTAGCGGGAGGGCTCTACAATGAGCAGTTCTTC
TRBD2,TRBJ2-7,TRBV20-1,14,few,CSARQLAGGYEQYF,TGCAGTGCTAGGCAACTAGCGGGAGGTTACGAGCAGTACTTC
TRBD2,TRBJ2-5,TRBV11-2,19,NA,CASSLEAPGVAGPQETQYF,TGTGCCAGCAGCTTAGAAGCCCCCGGGGTAGCGGGACCTCAAGAGACCCAGTACTTC